This T cell receptor (beta chain) was identified in a study of control samples from healthy donors and cancer patients. From germline, CDR1 is MNHEY and CDR2 SMNVEV (reference sequence). The length of the CDR3 is 17 residues. The V and J ends lost 2 bases and 7 bases, in that order; junction bases with no gene match: 16. The table came from immunoSEQ multiplex PCR; TCRdb's copy has only in-frame clones and leaves some out. The sample consists of some 64,000 clones, 90% of them appearing once. The TCR originated in a woman between 45 and 60 years old with colorectal cancer. Sequenced: PBMCs. This sequence joins TRBV27 and TRBJ1-1; TRBD1 matches 7 bases. The CDR3 coding sequence is TGTGCCAGCAGTTTAAGCGGAGCCTTGACAGGGTCGAGTGAAGCTTTCTTT. Translation gives CASSLSGALTGSSEAFF.